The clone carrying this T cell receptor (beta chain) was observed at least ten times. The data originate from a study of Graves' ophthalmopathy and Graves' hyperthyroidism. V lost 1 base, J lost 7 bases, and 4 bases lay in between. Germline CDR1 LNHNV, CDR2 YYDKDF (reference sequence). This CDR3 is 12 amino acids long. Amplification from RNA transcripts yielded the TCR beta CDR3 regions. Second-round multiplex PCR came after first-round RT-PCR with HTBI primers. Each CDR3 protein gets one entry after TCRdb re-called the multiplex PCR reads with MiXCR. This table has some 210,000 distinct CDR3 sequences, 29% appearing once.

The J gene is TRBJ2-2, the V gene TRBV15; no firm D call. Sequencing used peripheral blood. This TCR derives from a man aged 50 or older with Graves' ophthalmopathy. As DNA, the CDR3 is TGTGCCACCAGCAGAGCGGGCGGGGAGCTGTTTTTT. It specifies CATSRAGGELFF.